This TCR beta chain came from a study of regulatory T cells in long-lasting Graves disease (dated by TCRdb to the early 2020s). About the study as a whole: Newly diagnosed Graves' disease patients had taken antithyroid drugs for less than 3 months. The study took place in China and was registered as a clinical trial. A total of about 35 samples underwent TCR sequencing, from around 13 patients with persistent Graves' disease and some 20 patients with newly diagnosed Graves' disease. Peripheral blood TCR sequencing and RNA sequencing compared persistent Graves' disease patients with newly diagnosed Graves' disease patients. Overall results and qualifications from the work: Sequencing and analysis were limited to the TCR beta chain. Peripheral blood alone was examined, since thyroid tissue, which constituted the primary lesion, could not be accessed. Preferential use of TRBV28, TRBJ1-2 and TRBJ2-5 was observed in persistent disease, whereas TRBV20-1 and TRBJ2-1 were favored in newly diagnosed disease. Patients with persistent disease shared more public clonotypes (around 2,500) than newly diagnosed patients did (around 980). Persistent Graves' disease patients showed lower TCR Shannon entropy and fewer highly expanded clones than newly diagnosed patients, suggesting clonal expansion. As a limitation, the authors acknowledged that the small sample size may reduce accuracy.

The sample's time point label is to be understood as: newly diagnosed GD, antithyroid drugs for less than 3 months. RNA was extracted from PBMCs in TRIzol for both TCR sequencing and RNA sequencing. Graves' disease was diagnosed according to American Thyroid Association guidelines. Patients for the study were recruited at an endocrinology department in Xi'an, China. Each patient gave roughly 10 milliliters of peripheral blood, collected in an EDTA anticoagulant tube. Ficoll Paque Plus density gradient separation was used to isolate PBMCs, and no additional T cell sorting was done. An Agilent 2100 Bioanalyzer and agarose gel were used to assess RNA quality, and a NanoDrop 2000 was used to measure RNA concentration. Libraries came from multiplex PCR. The sequencing machine was an Illumina HiSeq 4000. TCR beta libraries were built with iRepertoire HTBI primers and Arm-PCR amplification of CDR3 regions. Before sequencing, the PCR products underwent gel purification. In the source study's methods: A total of fewer than 70 TRBV and some 13 TRBJ segments were identified across samples and were used for gene usage analysis of CDR3 amino acid clonotypes. Filtered high-quality paired reads were merged into contigs using COPE and FqMerger. BLAST was used to align contigs to IMGT TRBV, TRBD and TRBJ reference genes, with CDR3 defined following IMGT. Highly expanded clones were defined as clonotypes with a frequency above 0.1%. Shannon entropy was used to measure repertoire diversity, and the Gini coefficient was used to measure V-J evenness. A clonotype was considered public if more than one individual shared it. TCRdb reran the public reads through fastp at Q25 and MiXCR, keeping productive beta chains. Rows are combined by CDR3 protein, so each entry shows the most common genes and DNA. TCRdb, not the original authors, processed these V and J calls. Counted in this sample were hundreds of thousands of distinct CDR3 sequences; about a sixth of them appeared once. 25% to 30% of the sample is in the top ten clones.

Many counts were recorded for this clonotype. The antigen this receptor binds is unknown. It has no much larger one-base neighbor in the sample; base qualities were not kept. The CDR3 spans 15 residues, from the cysteine through the phenylalanine. Only CDR3 DNA is held: 45 bases, read in frame from base 1. CDR1 and CDR2 are read off the germline V gene as SGHNT and YENEEA. V trim: 1 base; J trim: 9 bases; unmatched bases: 6. This same sample was also taken into another study, of T cells in Graves' hyperthyroidism and ophthalmopathy. Reported in the second study: A patient counted as having stable Graves' hyperthyroidism if no progression to ophthalmopathy occurred over 18 months of follow-up. The hyperthyroidism patients were between 18 and 65 years old and newly diagnosed, with a disease duration of less than 2 months. Any patient with an uncontrolled infection, another autoimmune disease, pregnancy or lactation was excluded. Clinical symptoms, serum thyroxine and TRAb, thyroid ultrasound, and orbital computed tomography formed the basis for the diagnoses. The TCR CDR3 was subjected to a first round of RT-PCR using the HTBI primer set and the Qiagen OneStep RT-PCR kit. Most expanded thyroid clonotypes (frequency above 0.001) were also found in blood, which suggests that blood repertoires may mirror thyroid immune responses. A 13 V-J signature model separated ophthalmopathy from stable hyperthyroidism, with around 88% sensitivity and about 81% specificity in cross-validation and 80%/75% in testing. In validation, the model predicted progression to ophthalmopathy with roughly 70% sensitivity and approximately 78% specificity, a median of around 6.6 months before onset. To identify TCR V-J signatures that set the groups apart, the researchers used a discovery cohort of approximately 98 patients, made up of around 40 with Graves' ophthalmopathy and 57 with stable Graves' hyperthyroidism. Prospective prediction of ophthalmopathy was tested in an independent validation cohort of fewer than 20 hyperthyroidism patients and 15 to 17 patients who later progressed to ophthalmopathy. For training and testing, the roughly 97 patients in the discovery cohort were randomly divided in a 7:3 ratio. Thyroid tissue and blood T-cell repertoires from several Graves' hyperthyroidism patients were also compared in the study. After blood sampling, hyperthyroidism patients were treated with methimazole at a starting dose of 30 mg daily, and ophthalmopathy patients were treated with high-dose intravenous methylprednisolone. Libraries were constructed in a second round of multiplex PCR, after which size selection and purification were performed. Libraries were sequenced paired-end with 100 bp reads on an Illumina HiSeq2000. Raw data were processed with SOAPnuke, discarding reads with adapters, uncalled bases, mean Phred below 15, or no exact constant-primer or identifier match. High-quality paired reads were merged with COPE v1.2.5, and unique nucleotide sequences were defined as clonotypes. MiTCR v1.1 was used to align the clonotypes against IMGT TRBV, TRBD and TRBJ reference segments. The analysis was restricted to V-J combinations with a frequency above 0.0001, which together covered about 99% of the repertoires. A TCS score was defined as the ratio between F50 (clonal expansion) and ExV (chaos), using BLOSUM62-based TCRdist between CDR3 peptides within each V-J. Welch's t-statistics and random forest reduced several hundred V-J features to under 15, which were used in a naive Bayes classifier (R e1071). Sample size was not statistically predetermined, and blinding of investigators to group allocation was not performed. The paper reports TCR Vbeta CDR3 sequencing of some 140 peripheral blood samples: 40 or so ophthalmopathy, fewer than 85 hyperthyroidism and some 17 progressor patients.

This sequence originates from a man in his forties or fifties with Graves disease. Donor details come from another sample of the same person, matched by shared clones. The sequence is built from TRBV11-3 and TRBJ2-4, with 10 bases aligning to TRBD1. This material consisted of peripheral blood mononuclear cells (PBMCs), taken at new diagnosis, from a patient treated with antithyroid drugs. The nucleotide sequence reads TGTGCCAGCAGCTTAGTGGGACAGGGGATAAGCATTCAGTACTTC. Its protein is CASSLVGQGISIQYF.